Listed here are 22 T cell receptor beta chains from one sample, sequenced in a study of neoadjuvant anti-PD-1 for oral cavity cancer. The method was immunoSEQ multiplex PCR; TCRdb's version includes in-frame clones alone and lacks a portion of them. The data show about 13,000 clones, roughly two thirds seen once. The time point was: after neoadjuvant nivolumab, at surgical resection. This sample comprised PBMCs, obtained after nivolumab (anti-PD-1) treatment. Source of these receptors: a person between 40 and 85 years old with oral cavity squamous cell carcinoma.

This clone was seen more than once but under ten times. This chain connects TRBV10-2 to TRBJ2-5; possible D gene TRBD2, 5 bases. V shed 7 bases and J shed 2 bases, with 14 bases lying between them. Per germline, CDR1 WSHSY and CDR2 SAAADI. The CDR3 is 14 residues long. Written as DNA, the CDR3 is TGCGCCAGCATGAGGGCCGTTCAACAAGAGACCCAGTACTTC. This translates into CASMRAVQQETQYF.

The chain uses TRBV5-1 and TRBJ1-1, with 8 bases that match TRBD1. The CDR3 runs to 14 residues. With V trimmed by 4 bases and J by 1 base, 3 bases remained unmatched. The germline gives CDR1 SGHRS, CDR2 YFSETQ. The DNA of the CDR3 is TGCGCCAGCAGCCACACAGGGGGGAACACTGAAGCTTTCTTT. Protein sequence: CASSHTGGNTEAFF.

This clone appeared once. The genes are TRBV2 and TRBJ1-5; D uncertain. V lost 2 bases and J 6 bases, leaving 11 bases between the germline ends. Germline V lookup: CDR1 SNHLY, CDR2 FYNNEI. CDR3 length: 14 residues. Here the CDR3 reads CASSEPLDGQPQHF. For the CDR3, the DNA is TGTGCCAGCAGTGAACCCCTTGACGGTCAGCCCCAGCATTTT.

This clone appeared a few times. This chain uses TRBV7-6 with TRBJ1-4; possibly TRBD1 for D (6 bases). The CDR3 contains 15 residues. V was cut by 0 bases and J by 8 bases, with 13 bases left in between. Germline V gives CDR1 SGHVS, CDR2 FNYEAQ. The CDR3: CASSLAVRGEEKLFF. The CDR3 region has the DNA TGTGCCAGCAGCTTAGCGGTCAGGGGCGAAGAAAAACTGTTTTTT. Using reference TRBV7-6 and TRBJ1-4 for the parts outside the CDR3, the full variable domain is GAGVSQSPRYKVTKRGQDVALRCDPISGHVSLYWYRQALGQGPEFLTYFNYEAQQDKSGLPNDRFSAERPEGSISTLTIQRTEQRDSAMYRCASSLAVRGEEKLFFGSGTQLSVL.

V gene TRBV2 combines with J gene TRBJ1-4; D gene unclear. The CDR3 loop spans 15 amino acids. Germline CDR1 is SNHLY and CDR2 is FYNNEI. The V end was cut by 7 bases, the J end by 7 bases, with 19 bases between. CDR3 sequence reads: CASNPGSVTGEKLFF. For the CDR3, the DNA is TGTGCCAGCAACCCAGGCTCAGTAACGGGTGAAAAACTGTTTTTT.

This clone was detected only a few times. The chain couples TRBV19 to TRBJ2-3; D is possibly TRBD1 (6 bases). CDR1 and CDR2 from the germline V gene are LNHDA and SQIVND (reference sequence). This CDR3 contains 16 residues. V lost 5 bases and J lost 0, with 15 bases in between. The CDR3 protein is CASSSGTRDSTDTQYF. The CDR3 coding sequence is TGTGCCAGTAGTTCCGGGACACGAGATAGCACAGATACGCAGTATTTT.

The V gene is TRBV6-4, the J gene TRBJ2-1, with 7 bases matching TRBD2. This CDR3 is built from 15 residues. V lost 2 bases to trimming and J lost 5 bases; unmatched junction nucleotides: 6. From germline, CDR1 is MRHNA and CDR2 SNTAGT. Here the CDR3 reads CASSDRTGGNNEQFF. In DNA, the CDR3 is TGTGCCAGCAGTGACCGAACCGGGGGGAACAATGAGCAGTTCTTC.

The gene calls are TRBV6-1 and TRBJ1-1, with D unclear. There are 16 residues in the CDR3. V was shortened by 2 bases and J by 4 bases, with 17 bases between the two germline ends. Per germline, CDR1 MNHNS and CDR2 SASEGT. CDR3: CASSERPGSWGTEAFF. DNA for the CDR3: TGTGCCAGCAGTGAACGTCCAGGCAGCTGGGGCACTGAAGCTTTCTTT.

The gene calls are TRBV4-1 and TRBJ1-1, with D unresolved. The V and J ends lost 4 bases and 1 base respectively, with 7 bases between them. Per the germline V gene, CDR1 is MGHRA and CDR2 is YSYEKL. The CDR3 runs to 13 residues. The DNA of the CDR3 is TGCGCCAGCAGCCTCACGGGGAACACTGAAGCTTTCTTT. It is translated as CASSLTGNTEAFF.

Only a few counts were recorded for this clone. This chain connects TRBV7-2 to TRBJ2-7; 10 bases agree with TRBD2. The junction had 4 bases not matched to a gene; V was cut back by 5 bases and J by 3 bases. The V gene's germline CDR1 is SGHTA and CDR2 FQGNSA. The CDR3 consists of 14 residues. As DNA, the CDR3 is TGTGCCAGCAGCCCTGGACTAGCGGACTACGAGCAGTACTTC. Its translation: CASSPGLADYEQYF.

The gene calls are TRBV7-8 and TRBJ1-3; D unclear. The CDR3 has 18 amino acids. Trimming left V 2 bases short and J 0 bases short, with 17 bases between. Germline CDR1 SGHVS, CDR2 FQNEAQ. CDR3 in DNA: TGTGCCAGCAGCTTATTTCGGCCAGGCTCGAGCTCTGGAAACACCATATATTTT. Translated, it gives CASSLFRPGSSSGNTIYF.

As concerns this clone: At one end the junction does not follow the germline gene, possibly because of a read error. CDR3 residues: CASSYLLAGDETQYF. The CDR3 bases are TGTGCCAGCAGCTACTTACTAGCGGGAGATGAGACCCAGTACTTC. The genes are TRBV6-5 and TRBJ2-5; 11 bases map to TRBD2. This CDR3 contains 15 residues. Germline V gene data show CDR1 as MNHEY and CDR2 as SVGAGI.

This clone was observed once. The V and J genes are TRBV7-9 and TRBJ1-1, with a weak D call TRBD1 (6 bases). This CDR3 is 11 amino acids long. V was clipped by 1 base and J by 9 bases, with 6 bases between them. Germline V gene data show CDR1 as SEHNR and CDR2 as FQNEAQ (reference sequence). This CDR3 reads CASSLGDKAFF. DNA of the CDR3: TGTGCCAGCAGCTTAGGGGACAAAGCTTTCTTT.

This chain links TRBV5-4 with TRBJ2-2; D remains unclear. The V end was cut by 4 bases, the J end by 6 bases, with 10 bases between. The CDR3 consists of 13 residues. Per the germline V gene, CDR1 is SGHNT and CDR2 is YYREEE (reference sequence). This CDR3 reads CASSRLSAGELFF. The DNA of the CDR3 is TGTGCCAGCAGCCGCCTCAGTGCCGGGGAGCTGTTTTTT.

The V gene is TRBV6-5, the J gene TRBJ1-5, with a tentative D call TRBD1 (5 bases). The CDR3 is made up of 15 amino acids. The V gene's germline CDR1 is MNHEY and CDR2 SVGAGI. V lost 5 bases to trimming and J lost 0 bases, with 11 bases between them. CDR3 DNA sequence: TGTGCCAGCAGTATCCGGGGCGATAGCAATCAGCCCCAGCATTTT. It is translated as CASSIRGDSNQPQHF.

This clone has only one observation. This rearrangement joins TRBV5-4 to TRBJ1-1; D might be TRBD1 (5 bases). CDR3 length: 14 residues. Germline values: CDR1 SGHNT, CDR2 YYREEE (reference sequence). V dropped 4 bases and J dropped 0 bases, with 10 bases sitting between them. The chain's CDR3 is CASSPGAMNTEAFF. The CDR3 DNA reads TGTGCCAGCAGCCCCGGGGCCATGAACACTGAAGCTTTCTTT. Based on the CDR3 plus reference TRBV5-4 and TRBJ1-1, the full variable domain is ETGVTQSPTHLIKTRGQQVTLRCSSQSGHNTVSWYQQALGQGPQFIFQYYREEENGRGNFPPRFSGLQFPNYSSELNVNALELDDSALYLCASSPGAMNTEAFFGQGTRLTVV.

The rearrangement joins TRBV5-8 to TRBJ2-3, with D perhaps assigned TRBD1 or TRBD2 (6 bases each). Germline CDR1 reads SGHTS; CDR2 reads YDEGEE. The CDR3 length is 14 residues. Between the trimmed V and J ends, which lost 4 bases and 6 bases, there was a span of 15 bases. CDR3 in amino acids: CASSQGLGGDTQYF. The CDR3 DNA is TGTGCCAGCAGCCAGGGATTAGGGGGGGATACGCAGTATTTT.

This rearrangement joins TRBV5-1 to TRBJ1-1, with D uncertain. The CDR3 has 14 amino acids. Germline V gives CDR1 SGHRS, CDR2 YFSETQ. V lost 2 bases and J lost 6, with 14 bases in between. CDR3 nucleotides: TGCGCCAGCAGCTTTCGACTAGGGAGCTCTGAAGCTTTCTTT. It specifies CASSFRLGSSEAFF.

The CDR3 coding sequence is TGTGCCAGCAGCGTAGGCGGACCTCCCTACGAGCAGTACTTC. Encoded protein: CASSVGGPPYEQYF. The rearrangement joins TRBV9 to TRBJ2-7; unclear D gene. CDR3 length: 14 amino acids. Germline V lookup: CDR1 SGDLS, CDR2 YYNGEE. V was pared by 0 bases and J by 2 bases, with 9 bases between.

The V gene is TRBV7-2, the J gene TRBJ1-4, with D uncertain. The V end was cut by 1 base, the J end by 0 bases, with 9 bases between. CDR3 length equals 16 residues. Germline CDR1 reads SGHTA; CDR2 reads FQGNSA. CDR3 nucleotides: TGTGCCAGCAGCTTAGTTGGAGTAGCAACTAATGAAAAACTGTTTTTT. Amino acid sequence: CASSLVGVATNEKLFF. Full variable domain (remainder filled in from reference TRBV7-2 and TRBJ1-4): GAGVSQSPSNKVTEKGKDVELRCDPISGHTALYWYRQSLGQGLEFLIYFQGNSAPDKSGLPSDRFSAERTGGSVSTLTIQRTQQEDSAVYLCASSLVGVATNEKLFFGSGTQLSVL.

A note on this clone: A read error may account for a junction end that differs from germline. The chain has TRBV5-1 and TRBJ2-7; a weak D match, TRBD1 (6 bases). From germline, CDR1 is SGHRS and CDR2 YFSETQ. The length of the CDR3 is 14 residues. CDR3 coding DNA: TGCGCCGGCAGCCCGGGACAAATTGAATACGAGCAGTACTTC. The encoded protein is CAGSPGQIEYEQYF.

The V gene is TRBV5-1, the J gene TRBJ2-2; the match to TRBD2 covers 14 bases. CDR3 length equals 20 residues. Germline assignment: CDR1 SGHRS and CDR2 YFSETQ. J was trimmed by 4 bases and V by 4 bases; bases with no gene match: 15. CDR3 coding DNA: TGCGCCAGCAGCACCCCAAGGGGGACTAGCGGGAGTAAAGGCACCGGGGAGCTGTTTTTT. Encoded protein: CASSTPRGTSGSKGTGELFF.